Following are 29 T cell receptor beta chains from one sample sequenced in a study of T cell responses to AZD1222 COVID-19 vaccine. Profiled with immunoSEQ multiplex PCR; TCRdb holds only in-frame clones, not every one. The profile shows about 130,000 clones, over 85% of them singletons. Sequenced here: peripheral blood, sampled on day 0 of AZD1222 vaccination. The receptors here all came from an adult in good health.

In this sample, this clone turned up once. The CDR3 DNA sequence: TGTGCCGTAGTGGCGGGACACCGACTAGCCAAAAACATTCAGTACTTC. Translating gives CAVVAGHRLAKNIQYF. The V call is TRBV6-6, the J call TRBJ2-4, with D perhaps TRBD1 or TRBD2 (6 bases each). V was cut by 11 bases and J by 0 bases, with 20 bases left in between. The CDR3 runs 16 residues. Germline V gene sequence: CDR1 MNHNY, CDR2 SVGAGI (reference sequence).

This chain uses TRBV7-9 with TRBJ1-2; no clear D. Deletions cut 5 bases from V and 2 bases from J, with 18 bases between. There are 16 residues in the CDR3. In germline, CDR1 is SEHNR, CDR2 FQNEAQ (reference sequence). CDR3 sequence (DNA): TGTGCCAGCAGCAAGGGAGGGTCTCTTCGAAACTATGGCTACACCTTC. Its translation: CASSKGGSLRNYGYTF.

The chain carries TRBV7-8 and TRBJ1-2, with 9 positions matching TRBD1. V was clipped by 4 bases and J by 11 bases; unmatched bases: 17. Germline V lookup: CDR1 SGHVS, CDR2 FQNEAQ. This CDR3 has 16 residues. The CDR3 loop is CASSSRTPGQGLKYTF. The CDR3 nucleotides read TGTGCCAGCAGCTCTCGGACCCCGGGACAGGGTTTGAAATACACCTTC.

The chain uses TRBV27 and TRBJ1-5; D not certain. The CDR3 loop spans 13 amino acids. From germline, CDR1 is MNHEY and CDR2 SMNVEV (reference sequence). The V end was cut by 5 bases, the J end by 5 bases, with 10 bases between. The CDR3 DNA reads TGTGCCAGCAGTCGCGGAACTTATCAGCCCCAGCATTTT. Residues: CASSRGTYQPQHF.

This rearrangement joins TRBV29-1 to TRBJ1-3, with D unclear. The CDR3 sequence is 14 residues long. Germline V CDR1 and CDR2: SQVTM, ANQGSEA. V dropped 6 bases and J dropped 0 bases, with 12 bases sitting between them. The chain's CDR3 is CSVAEPTSGNTIYF. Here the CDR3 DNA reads TGCAGCGTGGCCGAACCAACCTCTGGAAACACCATATATTTT.

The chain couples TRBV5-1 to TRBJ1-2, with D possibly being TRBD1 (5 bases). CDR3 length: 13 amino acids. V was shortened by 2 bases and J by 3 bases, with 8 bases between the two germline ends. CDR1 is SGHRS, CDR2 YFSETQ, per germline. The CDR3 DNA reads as TGCGCCAGCAGCTTAGGCAGGGACTATGGCTACACCTTC. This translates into CASSLGRDYGYTF.

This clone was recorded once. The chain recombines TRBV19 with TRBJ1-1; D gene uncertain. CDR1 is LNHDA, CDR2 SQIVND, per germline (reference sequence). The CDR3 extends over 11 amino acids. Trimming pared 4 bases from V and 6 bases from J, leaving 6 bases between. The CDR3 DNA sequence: TGTGCCAGTAGTAATAGTCCTGAAGCTTTCTTT. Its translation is CASSNSPEAFF.

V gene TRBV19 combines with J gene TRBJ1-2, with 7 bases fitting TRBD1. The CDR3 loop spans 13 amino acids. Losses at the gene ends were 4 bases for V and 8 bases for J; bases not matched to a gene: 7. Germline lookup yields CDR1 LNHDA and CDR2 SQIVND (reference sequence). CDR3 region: CASSTDRVRGYTF. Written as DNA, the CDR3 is TGTGCCAGTAGTACCGACAGGGTACGGGGCTACACCTTC. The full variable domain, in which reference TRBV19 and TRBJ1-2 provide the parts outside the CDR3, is DGGITQSPKYLFRKEGQNVTLSCEQNLNHDAMYWYRQDPGQGLRLIYYSQIVNDFQKGDIAEGYSVSREKKESFPLTVTSAQKNPTAFYLCASSTDRVRGYTFGSGTRLTVV.

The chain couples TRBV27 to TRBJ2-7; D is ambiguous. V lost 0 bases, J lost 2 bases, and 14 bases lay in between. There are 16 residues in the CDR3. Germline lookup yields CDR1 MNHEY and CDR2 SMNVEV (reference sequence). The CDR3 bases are TGTGCCAGCAGTTTATCCCCCCTCCTGGACCCCTACGAGCAGTACTTC. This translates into CASSLSPLLDPYEQYF.

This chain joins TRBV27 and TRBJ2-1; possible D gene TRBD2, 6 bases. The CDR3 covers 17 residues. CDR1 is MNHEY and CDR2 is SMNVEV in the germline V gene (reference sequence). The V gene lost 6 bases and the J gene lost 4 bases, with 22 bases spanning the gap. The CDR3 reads CASSAPSRGSVYNEQFF. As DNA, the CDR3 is TGTGCCAGCAGCGCGCCGAGCCGGGGGAGCGTATACAATGAGCAGTTCTTC.

As DNA, the CDR3 is TGCAGCGTGACCTTGGGGGCAGACTCACCCCTCCACTTT. Protein: CSVTLGADSPLHF. The chain joins TRBV29-1 to TRBJ1-6; D is perhaps TRBD1 (6 bases). The V end lost 6 bases, the J end lost 10 bases, and 16 bases lay between the germline ends. Germline CDR1 reads SQVTM; CDR2 reads ANQGSEA. CDR3 length: 13 amino acids.

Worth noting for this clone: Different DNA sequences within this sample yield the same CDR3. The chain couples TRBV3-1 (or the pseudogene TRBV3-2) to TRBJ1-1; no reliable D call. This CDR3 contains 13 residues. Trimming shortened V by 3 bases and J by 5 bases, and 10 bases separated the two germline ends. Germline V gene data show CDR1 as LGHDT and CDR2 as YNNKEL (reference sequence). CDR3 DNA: TGTGCCAGCAGCCAGGGGTCGGGTACTGAAGCTTTCTTT. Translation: CASSQGSGTEAFF.

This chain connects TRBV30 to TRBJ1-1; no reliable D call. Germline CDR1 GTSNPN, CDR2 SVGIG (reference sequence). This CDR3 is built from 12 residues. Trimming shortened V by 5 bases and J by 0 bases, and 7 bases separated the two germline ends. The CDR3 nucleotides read TGTGCCTGGGCCGCGGTGAACACTGAAGCTTTCTTT. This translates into CAWAAVNTEAFF.

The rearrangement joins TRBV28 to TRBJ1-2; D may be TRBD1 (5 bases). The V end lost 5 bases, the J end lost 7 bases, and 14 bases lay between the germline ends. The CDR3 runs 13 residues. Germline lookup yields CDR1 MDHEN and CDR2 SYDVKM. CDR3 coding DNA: TGTGCCAGCAGTGGGGCGCACTCGGGTGGCTACACCTTC. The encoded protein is CASSGAHSGGYTF.

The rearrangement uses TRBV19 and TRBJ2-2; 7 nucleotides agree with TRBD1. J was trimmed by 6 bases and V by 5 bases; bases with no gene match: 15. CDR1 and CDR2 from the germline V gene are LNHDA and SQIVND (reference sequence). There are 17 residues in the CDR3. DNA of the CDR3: TGTGCCAGTAGTCTTACCGGGACAGACCACAATGCCGGGGAGCTGTTTTTT. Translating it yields CASSLTGTDHNAGELFF.

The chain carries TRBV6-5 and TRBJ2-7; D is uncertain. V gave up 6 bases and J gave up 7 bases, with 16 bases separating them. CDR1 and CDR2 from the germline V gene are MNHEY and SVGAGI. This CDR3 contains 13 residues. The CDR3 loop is CASRTAAKGEQYF. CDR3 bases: TGTGCCAGCAGGACCGCGGCTAAGGGAGAGCAGTACTTC.

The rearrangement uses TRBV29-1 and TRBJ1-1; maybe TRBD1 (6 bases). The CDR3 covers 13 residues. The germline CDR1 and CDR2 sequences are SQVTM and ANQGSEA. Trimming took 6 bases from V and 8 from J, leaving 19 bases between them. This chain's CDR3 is CSVKSDSSAEAFF. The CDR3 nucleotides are TGCAGCGTAAAATCGGACAGTTCAGCCGAAGCTTTCTTT.

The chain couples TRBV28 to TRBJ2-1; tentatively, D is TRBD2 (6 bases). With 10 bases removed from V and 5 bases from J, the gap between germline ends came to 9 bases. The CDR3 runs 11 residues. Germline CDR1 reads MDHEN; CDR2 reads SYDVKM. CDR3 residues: CAIRTNNEQFF. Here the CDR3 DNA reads TGTGCCATCAGGACTAACAATGAGCAGTTCTTC.

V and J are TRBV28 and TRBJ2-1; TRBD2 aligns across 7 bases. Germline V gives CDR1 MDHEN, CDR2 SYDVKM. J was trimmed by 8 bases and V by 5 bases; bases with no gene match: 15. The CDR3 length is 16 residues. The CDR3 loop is CASSRQRAGVRDEQFF. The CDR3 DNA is TGTGCCAGCAGTCGCCAAAGGGCGGGAGTTCGGGATGAGCAGTTCTTC. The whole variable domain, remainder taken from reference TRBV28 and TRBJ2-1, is DVKVTQSSRYLVKRTGEKVFLECVQDMDHENMFWYRQDPGLGLRLIYFSYDVKMKEKGDIPEGYSVSREKKERFSLILESASTNQTSMYLCASSRQRAGVRDEQFFGPGTRLTVL.

The CDR3: CATSRPGDTIATNEKLFF. The CDR3 DNA is TGTGCCACCAGCAGACCCGGGGATACTATAGCAACTAATGAAAAACTGTTTTTT. The gene calls are TRBV15 and TRBJ1-4; D is unclear. Per germline, CDR1 LNHNV and CDR2 YYDKDF (reference sequence). The CDR3 covers 18 residues. Trimming stripped 2 bases from V and 0 bases from J, with 16 bases between.

The CDR3 DNA reads as TGTGCCACGACCCGTAACAGGGGGCCTCGGGACGAAGCTTTCTTT. Encoded protein: CATTRNRGPRDEAFF. The chain has TRBV10-3 and TRBJ1-1, with 9 bases matching TRBD1. Germline assignment: CDR1 ENHRY and CDR2 SYGVKD. This CDR3 contains 15 residues. The J segment lost 8 bases and the V segment lost 10 bases, leaving 17 bases of the junction unmatched.

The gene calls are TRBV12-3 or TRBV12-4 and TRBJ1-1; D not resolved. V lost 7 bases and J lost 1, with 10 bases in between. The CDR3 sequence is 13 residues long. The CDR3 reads CASILERNTEAFF. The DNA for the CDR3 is TGTGCCAGCATCTTGGAAAGGAACACTGAAGCTTTCTTT.

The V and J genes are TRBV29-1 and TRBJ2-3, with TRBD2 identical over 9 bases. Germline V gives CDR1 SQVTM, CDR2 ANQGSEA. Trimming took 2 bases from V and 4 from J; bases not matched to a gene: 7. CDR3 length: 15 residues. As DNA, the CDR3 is TGCAGCGTTGAACCCAGGGCGGGAGGGGCAGATACGCAGTATTTT. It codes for CSVEPRAGGADTQYF.

The CDR3 sequence: CASSLWGTQGSSGYTF. In DNA form, the CDR3 reads TGTGCCAGCAGTTTATGGGGAACCCAGGGATCGAGTGGCTACACCTTC. J is TRBJ1-2 and V is TRBV28; maybe TRBD1 (5 bases). The germline V and J ends were trimmed by 0 bases and 7 bases, with 18 bases remaining between them. Per germline, CDR1 MDHEN and CDR2 SYDVKM. The length of the CDR3 is 16 residues.

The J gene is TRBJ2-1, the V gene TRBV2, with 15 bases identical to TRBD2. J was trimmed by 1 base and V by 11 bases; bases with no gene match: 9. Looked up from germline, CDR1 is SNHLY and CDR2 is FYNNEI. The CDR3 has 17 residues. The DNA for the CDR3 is TGTGCCGTCCCGGGACTAGCGGGAGGACGATCCTACAATGAGCAGTTCTTC. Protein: CAVPGLAGGRSYNEQFF.

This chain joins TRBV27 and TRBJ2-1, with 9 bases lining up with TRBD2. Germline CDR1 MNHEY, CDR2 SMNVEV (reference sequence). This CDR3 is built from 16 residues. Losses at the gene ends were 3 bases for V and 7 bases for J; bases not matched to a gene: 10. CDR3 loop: CASSFKIAGARNEQFF. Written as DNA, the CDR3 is TGTGCCAGCAGTTTCAAGATAGCGGGAGCCCGGAATGAGCAGTTCTTC.

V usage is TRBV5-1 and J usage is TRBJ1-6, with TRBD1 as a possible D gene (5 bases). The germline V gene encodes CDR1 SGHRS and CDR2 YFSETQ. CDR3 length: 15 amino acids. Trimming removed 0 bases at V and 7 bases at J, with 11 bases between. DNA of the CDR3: TGCGCCAGCAGCTTGGCCGGGACGGAAAATTCACCCCTCCACTTT. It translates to CASSLAGTENSPLHF.

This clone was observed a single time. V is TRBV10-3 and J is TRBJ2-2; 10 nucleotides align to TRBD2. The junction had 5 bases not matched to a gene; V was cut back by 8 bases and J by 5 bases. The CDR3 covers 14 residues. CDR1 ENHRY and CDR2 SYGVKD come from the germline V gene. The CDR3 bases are TGTGCCATCGCGGGACTAGCGTCTACCGGGGAGCTGTTTTTT. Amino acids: CAIAGLASTGELFF.

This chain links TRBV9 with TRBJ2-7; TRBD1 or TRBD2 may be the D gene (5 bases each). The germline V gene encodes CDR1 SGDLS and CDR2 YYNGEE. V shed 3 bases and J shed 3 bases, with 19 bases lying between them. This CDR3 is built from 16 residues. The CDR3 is CASSGDNPGAGYEQYF. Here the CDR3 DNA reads TGTGCCAGCAGCGGAGATAACCCCGGGGCTGGCTACGAGCAGTACTTC.